The 15 T cell receptor beta chains below all came from one sample that was sequenced in a study of blood T cell repertoires in COVID-19. Profiled with immunoSEQ multiplex PCR; TCRdb holds only in-frame clones, not every one. The sample includes under 150,000 clones, roughly 85% of them seen just once. The sequenced sample consisted of peripheral blood. Receptor source: a man aged 35-49 years with acute or convalescent COVID-19.

V and J are TRBV7-2 and TRBJ2-1; 13 bases are a match to TRBD2. The trim removed 5 bases at V and 4 bases at J, leaving 8 bases unmatched. Per the germline V gene, CDR1 is SGHTA and CDR2 is FQGNSA. The CDR3 covers 17 residues. CDR3 DNA sequence: TGTGCCAGCAGCCCAAGGGGACTAGCGGGGTTGTACAATGAGCAGTTCTTC. This codes for CASSPRGLAGLYNEQFF.

This clone was counted once. The J gene is TRBJ2-7, the V gene TRBV9, with unresolved D. The CDR3 loop spans 13 amino acids. Germline CDR1 reads SGDLS; CDR2 reads YYNGEE. V was pared by 4 bases and J by 3 bases, with 11 bases between. CDR3 sequence (DNA): TGTGCCAGCAGCCAACCTCCCAGCTACGAGCAGTACTTC. Its translation: CASSQPPSYEQYF. Based on the CDR3 plus reference TRBV9 and TRBJ2-7, the full variable domain is DSGVTQTPKHLITATGQRVTLRCSPRSGDLSVYWYQQSLDQGLQFLIQYYNGEERAKGNILERFSAQQFPDLHSELNLSSLELGDSALYFCASSQPPSYEQYFGPGTRLTVT.

The chain combines TRBV5-1 with TRBJ1-3; TRBD1 might be the D (5 bases). The germline V gene has CDR1 SGHRS and CDR2 YFSETQ. The CDR3 spans 15 residues. V lost 4 bases, J lost 0 bases, and 11 bases lay in between. This chain's CDR3 is CASSLQESSGNTIYF. CDR3 nucleotide sequence: TGCGCCAGCAGCCTACAGGAGAGCTCTGGAAACACCATATATTTT.

V gene TRBV21-1 combines with J gene TRBJ1-5. TRBV21-1 is marked as a pseudogene. The CDR3 is made up of 16 amino acids. The CDR3 loop is CASSKAGGWKHQPQHF. For the CDR3, the DNA is TGTGCCAGCAGCAAAGCGGGAGGGTGGAAACATCAGCCCCAGCATTTT.

The chain is built from TRBV3-1 (or the pseudogene TRBV3-2) and TRBJ2-1; D not certain. The V gene lost 1 base and the J gene lost 5 bases, with 9 bases spanning the gap. The CDR3 spans 14 residues. CDR1 LGHDT and CDR2 YNNKEL come from the germline V gene (reference sequence). DNA for the CDR3: TGTGCCAGCAGCCAAGGTATACTGAACAATGAGCAGTTCTTC. Encoded protein: CASSQGILNNEQFF.

This chain uses TRBV12-3 or TRBV12-4 with TRBJ2-7; 7 bases match TRBD1. The CDR3 totals 13 residues. V was clipped by 5 bases and J by 6 bases; unmatched bases: 7. The CDR3 here is CASSRRQGSEQYF. DNA of the CDR3: TGTGCCAGCAGTCGAAGACAGGGTAGCGAGCAGTACTTC.

V is TRBV9 and J is TRBJ2-7; D may be TRBD2 (5 bases). Trimming removed 4 bases from V and 2 bases from J, with 13 bases in between. This CDR3 spans 14 amino acids. Germline-derived CDR1 and CDR2 are SGDLS and YYNGEE. The CDR3 sequence is CASSPDSWTYEQYF. For the CDR3, the DNA is TGTGCCAGCAGCCCGGACTCATGGACCTACGAGCAGTACTTC.

The gene calls are TRBV3-1 (or the pseudogene TRBV3-2) and TRBJ2-1, with 13 nucleotides matching TRBD2. The CDR3 extends over 21 amino acids. Germline CDR1 LGHDT, CDR2 YNNKEL (reference sequence). With 0 bases clipped from V and 8 bases from J, the junction kept 19 bases outside the gene matches. CDR3 sequence reads: CASSQDIGGGLAGDAVDEQFF. For the CDR3, the DNA is TGTGCCAGCAGCCAAGATATTGGGGGAGGACTAGCGGGGGACGCGGTCGATGAGCAGTTCTTC.

The CDR3 spells CASSTGTGGVSYNSPLHF. CDR3 nucleotide sequence: TGTGCCAGCAGTACCGGGACAGGGGGCGTATCCTATAATTCACCCCTCCACTTT. V and J are TRBV2 and TRBJ1-6; 12 bases fit TRBD1. Trimming at V came to 5 bases and at J to 1 base, leaving 6 bases not matched to a gene. Germline CDR1 reads SNHLY; CDR2 reads FYNNEI. The CDR3 runs to 18 residues. Combining the CDR3 with reference TRBV2 and TRBJ1-6 gives the whole variable domain EPEVTQTPSHQVTQMGQEVILRCVPISNHLYFYWYRQILGQKVEFLVSFYNNEISEKSEIFDDQFSVERPDGSNFTLKIRSTKLEDSAMYFCASSTGTGGVSYNSPLHFGNGTRLTVT.

Only a few counts were recorded for this clone. The chain employs TRBV7-2 and TRBJ1-2; TRBD1 aligns across 7 bases. V shed 1 base and J 4 bases; nucleotides not matched to a gene: 9. CDR1 is SGHTA, CDR2 FQGNSA, per germline. The CDR3 has 16 residues. The CDR3 sequence is CASSLDVGGASYGYTF. DNA for the CDR3: TGTGCCAGCAGCTTAGACGTAGGGGGCGCGAGCTATGGCTACACCTTC.

The chain uses TRBV19 and TRBJ2-1, with TRBD1 as a possible D gene (6 bases). Germline assignment: CDR1 LNHDA and CDR2 SQIVND (reference sequence). Trimming shortened V by 4 bases and J by 9 bases, and 16 bases separated the two germline ends. This CDR3 comprises 14 residues. CDR3 bases: TGTGCCAGTAGTAACCGCCACAGGGCTAGTGAGCAGTTCTTC. Protein sequence: CASSNRHRASEQFF.

The chain employs TRBV18 and TRBJ2-3, with a possible D match to TRBD1 (6 bases). The ends were cut back, 3 bases at V and 1 base at J, with 20 bases in the middle. The CDR3 consists of 18 residues. Germline V CDR1 and CDR2: KGHSH, LQKENI. CDR3 in DNA: TGTGCCAGCTCACCTACGGGATGGCAGGGGAGAGGCACAGATACGCAGTATTTT. Residues: CASSPTGWQGRGTDTQYF.

This chain links TRBV7-9 with TRBJ1-4; D is uncertain. Germline CDR1 and CDR2: SEHNR and FQNEAQ (reference sequence). V was shortened by 5 bases and J by 0 bases, with 19 bases between the two germline ends. The CDR3 contains 18 residues. CDR3 DNA sequence: TGTGCCAGCAGCCCCCGGCGGGAGGGAACCGCAACTAATGAAAAACTGTTTTTT. This encodes CASSPRREGTATNEKLFF.

The genes are TRBV24-1 and TRBJ2-1; the match to TRBD1 covers 8 bases. The CDR3 loop spans 16 amino acids. J gave up 6 bases and V 5 bases, and 11 bases lay outside the gene matches. Germline CDR1 and CDR2: KGHDR and SFDVKD. CDR3 amino acids: CATSGVTGVKPNEQFF. In DNA, the CDR3 is TGTGCCACCAGTGGAGTGACAGGGGTCAAGCCCAATGAGCAGTTCTTC.

The V gene is TRBV7-9, the J gene TRBJ2-3, with 10 bases identical to TRBD2. The V and J ends lost 6 bases and 2 bases, in that order; junction bases with no gene match: 8. This CDR3 spans 16 amino acids. Germline V gene sequence: CDR1 SEHNR, CDR2 FQNEAQ (reference sequence). The CDR3 coding sequence is TGTGCCAGCAGATCTACTAGCGGGACGTTCACAGATACGCAGTATTTT. As protein: CASRSTSGTFTDTQYF.